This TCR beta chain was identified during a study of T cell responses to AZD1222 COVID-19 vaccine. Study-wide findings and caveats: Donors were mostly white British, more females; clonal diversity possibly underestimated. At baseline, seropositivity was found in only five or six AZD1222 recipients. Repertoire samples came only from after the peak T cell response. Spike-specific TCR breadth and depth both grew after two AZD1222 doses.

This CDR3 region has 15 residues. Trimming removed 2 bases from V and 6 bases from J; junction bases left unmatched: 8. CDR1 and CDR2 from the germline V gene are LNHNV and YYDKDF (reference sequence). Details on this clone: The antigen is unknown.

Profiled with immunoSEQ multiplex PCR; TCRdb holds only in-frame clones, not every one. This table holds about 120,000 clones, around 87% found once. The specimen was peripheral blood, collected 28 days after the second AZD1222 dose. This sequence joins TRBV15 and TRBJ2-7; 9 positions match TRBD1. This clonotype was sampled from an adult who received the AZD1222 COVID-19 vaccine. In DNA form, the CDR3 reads TGTGCCACCAGCAGACCCGGGACAGGGTCCCCCGAGCAGTACTTC. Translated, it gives CATSRPGTGSPEQYF.